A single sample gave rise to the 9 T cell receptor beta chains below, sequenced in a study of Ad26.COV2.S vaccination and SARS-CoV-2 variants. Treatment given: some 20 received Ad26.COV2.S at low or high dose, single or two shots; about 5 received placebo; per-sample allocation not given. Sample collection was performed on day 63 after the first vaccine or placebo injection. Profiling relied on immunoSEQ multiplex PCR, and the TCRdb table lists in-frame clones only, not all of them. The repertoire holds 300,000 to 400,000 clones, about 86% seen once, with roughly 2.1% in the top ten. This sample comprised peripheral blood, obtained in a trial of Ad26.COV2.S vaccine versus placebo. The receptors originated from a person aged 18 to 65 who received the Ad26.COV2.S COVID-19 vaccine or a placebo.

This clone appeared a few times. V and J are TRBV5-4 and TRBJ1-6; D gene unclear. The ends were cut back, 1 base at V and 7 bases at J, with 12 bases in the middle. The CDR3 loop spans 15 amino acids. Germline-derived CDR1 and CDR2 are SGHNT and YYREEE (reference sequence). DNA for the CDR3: TGTGCCAGCAGCTTGAGTACGTTGGGGAATTCACCCCTCCACTTT. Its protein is CASSLSTLGNSPLHF.

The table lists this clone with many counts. The CDR3 loop reads CASSLAGQGAQRNEQYF. In DNA, the CDR3 is TGTGCCAGCAGCTTGGCAGGGCAGGGGGCGCAAAGGAACGAGCAGTACTTC. This chain joins TRBV5-5 and TRBJ2-7; 8 positions match TRBD1. This CDR3 is 17 amino acids long. The V and J ends lost 0 bases and 5 bases, in that order; junction bases with no gene match: 13. The germline CDR1 and CDR2 sequences are SGHKS and YYEKEE (reference sequence).

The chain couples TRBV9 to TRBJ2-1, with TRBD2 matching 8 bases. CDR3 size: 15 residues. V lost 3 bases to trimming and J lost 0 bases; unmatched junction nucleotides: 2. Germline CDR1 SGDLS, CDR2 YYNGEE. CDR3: CASSASGYSYNEQFF. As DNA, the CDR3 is TGTGCCAGCAGCGCTAGCGGGTACTCCTACAATGAGCAGTTCTTC. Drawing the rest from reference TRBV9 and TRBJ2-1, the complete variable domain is DSGVTQTPKHLITATGQRVTLRCSPRSGDLSVYWYQQSLDQGLQFLIQYYNGEERAKGNILERFSAQQFPDLHSELNLSSLELGDSALYFCASSASGYSYNEQFFGPGTRLTVL.

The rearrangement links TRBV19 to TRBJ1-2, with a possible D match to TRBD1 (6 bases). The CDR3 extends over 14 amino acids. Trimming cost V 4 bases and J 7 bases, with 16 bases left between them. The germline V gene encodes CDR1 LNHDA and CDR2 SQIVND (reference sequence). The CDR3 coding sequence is TGTGCCAGTAGTACCTCAAACAGGGTTGGTGGCTACACCTTC. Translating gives CASSTSNRVGGYTF.

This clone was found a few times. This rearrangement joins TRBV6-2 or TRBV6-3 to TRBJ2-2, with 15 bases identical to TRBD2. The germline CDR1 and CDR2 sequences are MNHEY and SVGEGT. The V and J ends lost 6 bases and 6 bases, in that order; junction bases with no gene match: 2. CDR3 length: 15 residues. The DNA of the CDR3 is TGTGCCAGCAGCTGGACTAGCGGGGGGGCCGGGGAGCTGTTTTTT. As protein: CASSWTSGGAGELFF.

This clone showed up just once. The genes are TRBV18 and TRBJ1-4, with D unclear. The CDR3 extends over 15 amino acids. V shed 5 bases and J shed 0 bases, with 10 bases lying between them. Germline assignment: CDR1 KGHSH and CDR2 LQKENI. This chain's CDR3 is CASSSDSSTNEKLFF. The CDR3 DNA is TGTGCCAGCTCATCGGACTCCTCAACTAATGAAAAACTGTTTTTT.

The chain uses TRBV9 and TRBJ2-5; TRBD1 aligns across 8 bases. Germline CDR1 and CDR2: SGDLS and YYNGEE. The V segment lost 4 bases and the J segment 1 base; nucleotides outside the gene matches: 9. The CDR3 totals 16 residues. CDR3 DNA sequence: TGTGCCAGCAGCCTCCATATAGGACAGGGCCAAGAGACCCAGTACTTC. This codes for CASSLHIGQGQETQYF.

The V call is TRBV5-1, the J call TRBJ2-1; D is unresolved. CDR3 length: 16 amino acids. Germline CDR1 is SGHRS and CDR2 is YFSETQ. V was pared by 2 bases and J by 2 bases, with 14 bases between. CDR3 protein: CASSLSAQATYNEQFF. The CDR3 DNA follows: TGCGCCAGCAGCTTATCTGCCCAGGCTACCTACAATGAGCAGTTCTTC.

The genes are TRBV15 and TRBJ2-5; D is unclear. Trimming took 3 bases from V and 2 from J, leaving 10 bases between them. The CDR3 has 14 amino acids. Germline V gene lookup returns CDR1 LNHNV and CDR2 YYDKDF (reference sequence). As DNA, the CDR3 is TGTGCCACCAGCAGGACCGGGTCGCAAGAGACCCAGTACTTC. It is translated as CATSRTGSQETQYF.